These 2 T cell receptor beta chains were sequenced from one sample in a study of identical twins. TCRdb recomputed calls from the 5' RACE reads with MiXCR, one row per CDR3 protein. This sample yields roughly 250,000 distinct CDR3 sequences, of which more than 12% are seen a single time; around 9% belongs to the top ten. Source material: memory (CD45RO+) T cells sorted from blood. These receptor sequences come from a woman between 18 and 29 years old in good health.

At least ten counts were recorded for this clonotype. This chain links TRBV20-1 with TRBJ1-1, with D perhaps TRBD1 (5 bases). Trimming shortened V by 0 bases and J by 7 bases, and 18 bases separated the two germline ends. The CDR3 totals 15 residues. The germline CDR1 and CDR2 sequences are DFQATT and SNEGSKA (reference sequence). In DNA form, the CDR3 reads TGCAGTGCTAGAGACCCGGGGGAATCCTCATATGAAGCTTTCTTT. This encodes CSARDPGESSYEAFF.

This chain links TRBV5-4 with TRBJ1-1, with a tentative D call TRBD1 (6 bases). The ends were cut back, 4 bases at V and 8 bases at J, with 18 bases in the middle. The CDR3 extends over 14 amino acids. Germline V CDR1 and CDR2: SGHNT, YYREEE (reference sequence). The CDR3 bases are TGTGCCAGCAGCCCGGGGGGCTCATGGGTCGAAGCTTTCTTT. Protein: CASSPGGSWVEAFF.